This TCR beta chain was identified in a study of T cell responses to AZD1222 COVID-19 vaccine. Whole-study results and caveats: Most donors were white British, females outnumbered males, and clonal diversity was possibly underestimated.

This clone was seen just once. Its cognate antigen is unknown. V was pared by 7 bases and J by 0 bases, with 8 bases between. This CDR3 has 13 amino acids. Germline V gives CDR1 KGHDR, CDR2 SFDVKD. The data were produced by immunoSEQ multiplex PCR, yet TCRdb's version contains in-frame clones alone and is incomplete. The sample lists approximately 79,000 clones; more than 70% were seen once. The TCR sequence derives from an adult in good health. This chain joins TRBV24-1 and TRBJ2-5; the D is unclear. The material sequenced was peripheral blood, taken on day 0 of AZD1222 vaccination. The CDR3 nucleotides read TGTGCCACCAGCCGGGCGGACCAAGAGACCCAGTACTTC. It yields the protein CATSRADQETQYF.